This is a list of T cell receptor beta chains from one sample in a study of blood T cell repertoires in COVID-19. The repertoire was sequenced with immunoSEQ multiplex PCR; TCRdb's copy has only in-frame clones and lacks some. The profile shows 190,000 or so clones, roughly four fifths of them singletons. The sequencing sample was made of peripheral blood. The receptors were gathered from a human donor with acute or convalescent COVID-19. The donor label of this sample is uncertain. The CDR3 runs from the conserved cysteine through the conserved F or W. The D gene is left open where the match is weak. Size tells how often a clone was seen (once, few, many) or the class of an expanded clone, and some rows leave it out.

size	D	length	V	J	CDR3	DNA
once	NA	15	TRBV24-1	TRBJ2-5	CATSDQGRGQETQYF	TGTGCCACCAGTGATCAGGGGAGGGGCCAAGAGACCCAGTACTTC
few	TRBD2	16	TRBV5-1	TRBJ2-1	CASSSSGTSVDNEQFF	TGCGCCAGCAGTTCGTCCGGGACTAGCGTTGACAATGAGCAGTTCTTC
NA	NA	15	TRBV28	TRBJ2-2	CASVMSGRGTGELFF	TGTGCCAGCGTAATGAGCGGTAGAGGCACCGGGGAGCTGTTTTTT
NA	TRBD2	20	TRBV13	TRBJ2-1	CASSLGRGRTSASSYNEQFF	TGTGCCAGCAGCTTAGGAAGAGGACGGACTAGCGCCAGCTCCTACAATGAGCAGTTCTTC
NA	TRBD1	15	TRBV7-2	TRBJ2-3	CASSPDRGRGDTQYF	TGTGCCAGCAGCCCAGACAGGGGGCGCGGAGATACGCAGTATTTT
NA	NA	14	TRBV4-2	TRBJ1-1	CASSQGVGSTEAFF	TGTGCCAGCAGCCAAGGTGTGGGCTCCACTGAAGCTTTCTTT
NA	NA	16	TRBV5-1	TRBJ2-2	CASSSDPGSNTGELFF	TGCGCCAGCAGCTCGGATCCGGGTTCGAACACCGGGGAGCTGTTTTTT
NA	TRBD1	16	TRBV15	TRBJ1-4	CATSRDGRGQGEKLFF	TGTGCCACCAGCAGAGATGGTAGGGGACAGGGAGAAAAACTGTTTTTT
NA	TRBD2	15	TRBV7-2	TRBJ2-7	CASSLVAGGLNEQYF	TGTGCCAGCAGCTTAGTGGCGGGAGGGCTCAACGAGCAGTACTTC
NA	TRBD2	15	TRBV9	TRBJ2-3	CASSVGTSGRDTQYF	TGTGCCAGCAGCGTAGGGACTAGCGGGAGGGATACGCAGTATTTT
NA	NA	12	TRBV2	TRBJ1-1	CASRQGGTEAFF	TGTGCCAGCAGGCAGGGTGGCACTGAAGCTTTCTTT
few	NA	12	TRBV3-1/TRBV3-2	TRBJ2-5	CASSQDRETQYF	TGTGCCAGCAGCCAAGACAGGGAGACCCAGTACTTC
NA	NA	14	TRBV5-6	TRBJ2-2	CASSPDSNTGELFF	TGTGCCAGCAGCCCAGACAGTAACACCGGGGAGCTGTTTTTT
NA	NA	13	TRBV19	TRBJ2-7	CASSVRRGNEQYF	TGTGCCAGTAGTGTCCGCAGGGGCAACGAGCAGTACTTC
NA	NA	12	TRBV25-1	TRBJ2-3	CASRGGADTQYF	TGTGCCAGCAGAGGGGGGGCAGATACGCAGTATTTT
NA	NA	13	TRBV19	TRBJ1-5	CASTRTANQPQHF	TGTGCCAGTACCCGGACAGCCAATCAGCCCCAGCATTTT
NA	NA	15	TRBV5-4	TRBJ2-1	CASSPPSRSYNEQFF	TGTGCCAGCAGCCCCCCTAGCCGCTCCTACAATGAGCAGTTCTTC
NA	TRBD1	13	TRBV5-1	TRBJ2-7	CASTGTGSYEQYF	TGCGCCAGTACCGGGACAGGCTCATACGAGCAGTACTTC
NA	NA	15	TRBV27	TRBJ2-2	CASSPQGKDTGELFF	TGTGCCAGCAGCCCCCAGGGGAAGGACACCGGGGAGCTGTTTTTT
NA	TRBD1	13	TRBV19	TRBJ2-2	CASTGQGNGELFF	TGTGCCAGTACGGGACAGGGGAACGGGGAGCTGTTTTTT
NA	TRBD1	14	TRBV7-2	TRBJ1-2	CAAGTGGSNYGYTF	TGTGCCGCCGGGACAGGGGGAAGTAACTATGGCTACACCTTC
NA	NA	15	TRBV28	TRBJ1-6	CASTPGVRERRVLHF	TGTGCCAGCACCCCGGGGGTCAGGGAGCGGAGGGTTCTCCACTTT
NA	NA	15	TRBV28	TRBJ1-2	CASSVAVVPNYGYTF	TGTGCCAGCAGTGTAGCGGTGGTCCCTAACTATGGCTACACCTTC
once	TRBD2	14	TRBV7-2	TRBJ2-5	CASSLVAGGRAQYF	TGTGCCAGCAGCCTAGTAGCGGGGGGGCGGGCCCAGTACTTC
NA	TRBD1	18	TRBV4-1	TRBJ1-1	CASSQARGTGAKNTEAFF	TGCGCCAGCAGCCAAGCTAGGGGGACAGGCGCGAAGAACACTGAAGCTTTCTTT
NA	NA	15	TRBV30	TRBJ1-6	CAWSPQGLGSSPLHF	TGTGCCTGGAGCCCACAGGGCCTGGGCAGCTCACCCCTCCACTTT
NA	TRBD2	15	TRBV9	TRBJ2-2	CASSVGIAGAGELFF	TGTGCCAGCAGCGTAGGGATAGCGGGAGCCGGGGAGCTGTTTTTT
NA	TRBD2	16	TRBV7-7	TRBJ2-5	CASSLGRLAGAETQYF	TGTGCCAGCAGCTTAGGACGACTAGCGGGAGCGGAGACCCAGTACTTC
NA	TRBD1	15	TRBV7-2	TRBJ2-7	CASSLVKQGAGEQYF	TGTGCCAGCAGCTTAGTTAAACAGGGGGCTGGCGAGCAGTACTTC
NA	TRBD2	17	TRBV4-1	TRBJ2-5	CASSQDRTSSGLETQYF	TGCGCCAGCAGCCAAGATAGGACGTCTAGCGGGCTTGAGACCCAGTACTTC
NA	NA	14	TRBV29-1	TRBJ2-3	CSGTGSRITDTQYF	TGCAGCGGTACAGGGTCGCGGATCACAGATACGCAGTATTTT
NA	TRBD2	16	TRBV5-8	TRBJ2-7	CASNGEASGSSYEQYF	TGTGCCAGCAACGGTGAGGCTAGCGGGAGCTCCTACGAGCAGTACTTC
few	TRBD1	15	TRBV27	TRBJ2-7	CASSSAGTGDHEQYF	TGTGCCAGCAGTTCCGCCGGGACAGGGGACCACGAGCAGTACTTC
NA	NA	16	TRBV6-1	TRBJ2-4	CASSEGGLGAKNIQYF	TGTGCCAGCAGTGAAGGCGGGCTAGGAGCCAAAAACATTCAGTACTTC
NA	NA	14	TRBV19	TRBJ2-2	CASSNRVDTGELFF	TGTGCCAGTAGTAACAGGGTCGACACCGGGGAGCTGTTTTTT
NA	NA	15	TRBV7-2	TRBJ2-2	CASSLALAGRGELFF	TGTGCCAGCAGCTTAGCGTTGGCAGGGCGCGGGGAGCTGTTTTTT
NA	TRBD2	16	TRBV29-1	TRBJ2-7	CSVDKGASGYAYEQYF	TGCAGCGTTGACAAAGGGGCTAGCGGTTACGCCTACGAGCAGTACTTC
NA	TRBD2	15	TRBV2	TRBJ2-1	CASRRGAGGPNEQFF	TGTGCCAGCAGGAGGGGGGCGGGAGGTCCCAATGAGCAGTTCTTC
NA	NA	14	TRBV30	TRBJ1-6	CAWSVNRPNSPLHF	TGTGCCTGGAGTGTAAACAGGCCAAATTCACCCCTCCACTTT
NA	NA	14	TRBV6-5	TRBJ2-5	CASSSPGGLETQYF	TGTGCCAGCAGTTCCCCCGGGGGGCTAGAGACCCAGTACTTC
NA	NA	13	TRBV29-1	TRBJ1-2	CSVDFLANYGYTF	TGCAGCGTTGATTTTCTCGCTAACTATGGCTACACCTTC
NA	NA	17	TRBV19	TRBJ2-1	CASSIGFGPSSYNEQFF	TGTGCCAGTAGTATCGGTTTCGGCCCTAGCTCCTACAATGAGCAGTTCTTC
NA	NA	15	TRBV21-1	TRBJ2-7	CASRRVAGGRYEQYF	TGTGCCAGCAGGAGGGTAGCGGGAGGGAGGTACGAGCAGTACTTC
NA	TRBD2	15	TRBV18	TRBJ2-7	CASSPLGLAGGEQYF	TGTGCCAGCTCACCTCTGGGACTAGCGGGAGGGGAGCAGTACTTC
once	TRBD1	15	TRBV18	TRBJ1-5	CASSPQGASNQPQHF	TGTGCCAGCTCACCACAGGGGGCCAGCAATCAGCCCCAGCATTTT
NA	TRBD1	17	TRBV6-4	TRBJ1-6	CASPSGRGQIYNSPLHF	TGTGCCAGCCCGTCGGGTAGGGGGCAAATCTATAATTCACCCCTCCACTTT
once	TRBD1	15	TRBV5-1	TRBJ2-7	CASRTPGQGGYEQYF	TGCGCCAGCAGAACCCCGGGACAGGGGGGTTACGAGCAGTACTTC
NA	NA	16	TRBV28	TRBJ2-1	CASSLGGLSGTNEQFF	TGTGCCAGCAGTTTAGGCGGGTTGTCGGGCACCAATGAGCAGTTCTTC
NA	NA	15	TRBV5-8	TRBJ2-1	CASSLAGSSYNEQFF	TGTGCCAGCAGCTTGGCCGGGAGCTCCTACAATGAGCAGTTCTTC
NA	NA	16	TRBV25-1	TRBJ2-6	CASSGYTGTGANVLTF	TGTGCCAGCAGTGGCTACACAGGGACCGGGGCCAACGTCCTGACTTTC
NA	NA	14	TRBV5-4	TRBJ1-1	CASSLSPPETEAFF	TGTGCCAGCAGCTTGTCCCCCCCTGAGACTGAAGCTTTCTTT
NA	NA	13	TRBV12-3/TRBV12-4	TRBJ2-2	CASSTWGVGELFF	TGTGCCAGCAGTACTTGGGGAGTCGGGGAGCTGTTTTTT
NA	NA	13	TRBV27	TRBJ1-2	CASRQTGLAGYTF	TGTGCCAGCAGACAAACAGGGCTCGCCGGCTACACCTTC
NA	TRBD2	15	TRBV5-4	TRBJ2-7	CASSSSAGGAYEQYF	TGTGCCAGCAGCTCTTCAGCGGGGGGGGCCTACGAGCAGTACTTC
many	NA	14	TRBV28	TRBJ2-7	CASSFSGRSDEQYF	TGTGCCAGCAGTTTTTCGGGTAGATCCGACGAGCAGTACTTC
NA	TRBD1	15	TRBV11-2	TRBJ1-1	CASSFRDRGGGEAFF	TGTGCCAGCAGTTTCCGGGACAGGGGAGGTGGTGAAGCTTTCTTT
NA	NA	15	TRBV27	TRBJ2-1	CASSYRTTSRIEQFF	TGTGCCAGCAGTTACAGAACGACTAGTCGTATCGAGCAGTTCTTC